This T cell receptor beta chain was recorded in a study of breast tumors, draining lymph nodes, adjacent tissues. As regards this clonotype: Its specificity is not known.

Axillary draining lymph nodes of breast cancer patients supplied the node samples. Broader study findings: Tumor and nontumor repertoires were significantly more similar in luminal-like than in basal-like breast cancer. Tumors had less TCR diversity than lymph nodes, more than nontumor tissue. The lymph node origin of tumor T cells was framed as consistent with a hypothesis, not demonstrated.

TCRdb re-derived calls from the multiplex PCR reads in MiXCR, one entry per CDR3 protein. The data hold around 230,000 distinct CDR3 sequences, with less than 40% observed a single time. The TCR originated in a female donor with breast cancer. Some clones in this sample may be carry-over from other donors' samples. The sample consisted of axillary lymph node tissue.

The CDR3 sequence: CASSGIQGAGTQYF. Written as DNA, the CDR3 is TGTGCCAGCAGTGGGATACAGGGGGCCGGGACCCAGTACTTC. The chain uses TRBV2 and TRBJ2-5, with TRBD1 identical over 9 bases. The V and J ends lost 4 bases and 7 bases, in that order; junction bases with no gene match: 7. From germline, CDR1 is SNHLY and CDR2 FYNNEI. This CDR3 has 14 residues.